Sequencing of this T cell receptor beta chain was carried out in a study of shared clonotypes between healthy human individuals. Broader study findings: Generally, naive subsets came out with larger estimated richness than memory subsets.

Naive-designated CD8 cells lacked CD45RO, were positively enriched for CCR7, and omitted terminally differentiated effector memory CD45RA+ cells. The CDR3 loop spans 14 amino acids. J lost 5 bases, V lost 2 bases, and 4 bases had no gene match. Germline V gene data show CDR1 as SGDLS and CDR2 as YYNGEE. This clone was detected only once. As yet, its antigen is unknown. The sample contains more than one DNA sequence encoding this CDR3. Assay: immunoSEQ multiplex PCR; the TCRdb copy retains only in-frame clones and omits some. The sample includes just over 2,000,000 clones, about 94% of them seen just once.

The sequenced sample was naive CD8+ T cells sorted from blood. This clonotype originated in a man aged 18 to 29 in good health. The genes are TRBV9 and TRBJ2-5, with 9 positions matching TRBD2. The CDR3 bases are TGTGCCAGCAGCGTGGCGGGGGGGCCCGAGACCCAGTACTTC. As protein: CASSVAGGPETQYF.